Below are 24 T cell receptor beta chains sequenced from a single sample in a study of OX40 agonist ivuxolimab in advanced cancers. Generated by immunoSEQ multiplex PCR, the TCRdb table keeps only in-frame clones and is missing some. This sample yields 80,000 to 95,000 clones, of which around 88% are seen a single time; roughly 1.4% belongs to the top ten. The sequenced sample was CD4+ or CD8+ T cells sorted from blood, obtained in a trial of the OX40 agonist ivuxolimab. These receptors came from an adult with an advanced solid tumor such as melanoma, head and neck, liver or kidney cancer.

In its sample, this clone was seen a few times. The chain joins TRBV10-3 to TRBJ1-4; D not resolved. Trimming removed 0 bases at V and 0 bases at J, with 11 bases between. The V gene's germline CDR1 is ENHRY and CDR2 SYGVKD. The CDR3 loop spans 17 amino acids. The CDR3 spells CAISESFLSATNEKLFF. Written as DNA, the CDR3 is TGTGCCATCAGTGAGTCCTTCCTTTCTGCAACTAATGAAAAACTGTTTTTT.

This chain uses TRBV28 with TRBJ2-7, with 11 nucleotides matching TRBD2. CDR3 length equals 14 residues. Germline V gene sequence: CDR1 MDHEN, CDR2 SYDVKM. Trimming at V came to 10 bases and at J to 1 base, leaving 6 bases not matched to a gene. CDR3 DNA: TGTGCCACCTCCCGACTAGCGGGATCCTACGAGCAGTACTTC. This encodes CATSRLAGSYEQYF.

This rearrangement joins TRBV6-1 to TRBJ2-1, with D tentatively TRBD2 (6 bases). Germline V gives CDR1 MNHNS, CDR2 SASEGT. With 6 bases removed from V and 9 bases from J, the gap between germline ends came to 12 bases. The CDR3 is made up of 12 amino acids. This CDR3 is CASSPGGVEQFF. CDR3 DNA sequence: TGTGCCAGCAGCCCCGGCGGGGTTGAGCAGTTCTTC.

The chain is built from TRBV27 and TRBJ2-3; 7 nucleotides agree with TRBD1. The germline V gene encodes CDR1 MNHEY and CDR2 SMNVEV (reference sequence). This CDR3 is built from 15 residues. V trimming: 5 bases; J trimming: 2 bases; junction bases outside the gene matches: 7. The CDR3 region has the DNA TGTGCCAGCAGTCTAGACAGGGATACCACAGATACGCAGTATTTT. It specifies CASSLDRDTTDTQYF.

This clone was detected only once. This chain joins TRBV18 and TRBJ2-2; 9 bases fit TRBD1. The CDR3 covers 15 residues. The germline gives CDR1 KGHSH, CDR2 LQKENI. V was clipped by 5 bases and J by 6 bases; unmatched bases: 7. CDR3 nucleotide sequence: TGTGCCAGCTCATCATCGGGACAGGGTCCCGGGGAGCTGTTTTTT. Encoded protein: CASSSSGQGPGELFF. The whole variable domain, filled in from reference TRBV18 and TRBJ2-2, reads NAGVMQNPRHLVRRRGQEARLRCSPMKGHSHVYWYRQLPEEGLKFMVYLQKENIIDESGMPKERFSAEFPKEGPSILRIQQVVRGDSAAYFCASSSSGQGPGELFFGEGSRLTVL.

The gene calls are TRBV28 and TRBJ1-4; D is unclear. Trimming pared 11 bases from V and 2 bases from J, leaving 12 bases between. Germline V gene lookup returns CDR1 MDHEN and CDR2 SYDVKM. The CDR3 runs to 13 residues. CDR3 DNA sequence: TGTGCCGCACAGAAATCTACTAATGAAAAACTGTTTTTT. As protein: CAAQKSTNEKLFF.

In DNA form, the CDR3 reads TGTGCCACCAGCAGATCCGACAGGGCAGATACGCAGTATTTT. It codes for CATSRSDRADTQYF. The rearrangement uses TRBV15 and TRBJ2-3, with 7 bases lining up with TRBD1. The V segment lost 2 bases and the J segment 4 bases; nucleotides outside the gene matches: 3. Germline CDR1 reads LNHNV; CDR2 reads YYDKDF (reference sequence). The CDR3 runs 14 residues.

The chain couples TRBV5-1 to TRBJ2-7, with 7 bases identical to TRBD1. Germline CDR1 SGHRS, CDR2 YFSETQ. This CDR3 has 14 amino acids. Germline trimming cut 4 bases from V and 5 bases from J; bases unmatched to any gene: 9. CDR3 coding DNA: TGCGCCAGCAGCCCACAGGGGTATCGTAACGAGCAGTACTTC. Translating it yields CASSPQGYRNEQYF. Supplemented by reference TRBV5-1 and TRBJ2-7, the full variable domain reads KAGVTQTPRYLIKTRGQQVTLSCSPISGHRSVSWYQQTPGQGLQFLFEYFSETQRNKGNFPGRFSGRQFSNSRSEMNVSTLELGDSALYLCASSPQGYRNEQYFGPGTRLTVT.

The J gene is TRBJ1-1, the V gene TRBV19; no clear D. Germline loops: CDR1 LNHDA, CDR2 SQIVND (reference sequence). The V end lost 6 bases, the J end lost 3 bases, and 14 bases lay between the germline ends. The CDR3 runs 14 residues. CDR3 amino acids: CASSILGHHTEAFF. The CDR3 DNA is TGTGCCAGTAGCATTCTGGGTCACCACACTGAAGCTTTCTTT. Drawing the rest from reference TRBV19 and TRBJ1-1, the complete variable domain is DGGITQSPKYLFRKEGQNVTLSCEQNLNHDAMYWYRQDPGQGLRLIYYSQIVNDFQKGDIAEGYSVSREKKESFPLTVTSAQKNPTAFYLCASSILGHHTEAFFGQGTRLTVV.

The gene calls are TRBV11-3 and TRBJ2-5; D gene unclear. With 6 bases removed from V and 5 bases from J, the gap between germline ends came to 13 bases. The length of the CDR3 is 13 residues. Germline V gene lookup returns CDR1 SGHNT and CDR2 YENEEA. The chain's CDR3 is CASSRVLGETQYF. CDR3 in DNA: TGTGCCAGCAGTAGGGTCCTTGGGGAGACCCAGTACTTC.

J is TRBJ1-6 and V is TRBV5-4, with D possibly being TRBD1 (5 bases). V was pared by 3 bases and J by 8 bases, with 9 bases between. This CDR3 has 13 amino acids. CDR1 is SGHNT, CDR2 YYREEE, per germline (reference sequence). In nucleotides, the CDR3 is TGTGCCAGCAGCTCGAGGGGCTATTCACCCCTCCACTTT. Its protein product is CASSSRGYSPLHF.

The chain couples TRBV7-3 to TRBJ2-2, with 8 nucleotides matching TRBD2. Per germline, CDR1 SGHTA and CDR2 FQGTGA. The V segment lost 3 bases and the J segment 0 bases; nucleotides outside the gene matches: 9. The CDR3 is 18 amino acids. The CDR3 coding sequence is TGTGCCAGCAGCTTGACTAGCGTGACCTATACGAACACCGGGGAGCTGTTTTTT. Encoded protein: CASSLTSVTYTNTGELFF. The full variable domain, with the rest looked up from reference TRBV7-3 and TRBJ2-2, is GAGVSQTPSNKVTEKGKYVELRCDPISGHTALYWYRQSLGQGPEFLIYFQGTGAADDSGLPNDRFFAVRPEGSVSTLKIQRTERGDSAVYLCASSLTSVTYTNTGELFFGEGSRLTVL.

The chain combines TRBV29-1 with TRBJ1-5, with TRBD1 as a possible D gene (5 bases). The CDR3 spans 15 residues. V was clipped by 5 bases and J by 5 bases, with 19 bases between them. The germline gives CDR1 SQVTM, CDR2 ANQGSEA. The CDR3 DNA reads as TGCAGCGTTAGGATATCGGGGCAGCCGGATCAGCCCCAGCATTTT. Protein product: CSVRISGQPDQPQHF.

The chain recombines TRBV7-8 with TRBJ2-7; 7 bases fit TRBD2. The CDR3 is 13 amino acids. V dropped 5 bases and J dropped 6; count of bases not matched to a gene: 7. Germline V gene lookup returns CDR1 SGHVS and CDR2 FQNEAQ. The CDR3 DNA reads as TGTGCCAGCAGCACGACTAGCATCAGCGAGCAGTACTTC. This gives the protein CASSTTSISEQYF.

This chain links TRBV7-8 with TRBJ1-1, with D possibly being TRBD1 (5 bases). From germline, CDR1 is SGHVS and CDR2 FQNEAQ. The CDR3 extends over 15 amino acids. Trimming removed 5 bases from V and 1 base from J, with 14 bases in between. DNA of the CDR3: TGTGCCAGCAGCCTTGAGCAGGGATGGAACACTGAAGCTTTCTTT. Amino acids: CASSLEQGWNTEAFF.

The V and J genes are TRBV28 and TRBJ1-2, with 10 positions matching TRBD1. V shed 3 bases, J shed 8 bases, and the junction held 9 bases outside the gene matches. Per the germline V gene, CDR1 is MDHEN and CDR2 is SYDVKM. The CDR3 length is 15 residues. CDR3 sequence: CASSFFDRGHKGYTF. The CDR3 DNA reads TGTGCCAGCAGTTTCTTCGACAGGGGGCATAAAGGCTACACCTTC.

This chain links TRBV10-3 with TRBJ2-5; 8 bases map to TRBD1. This CDR3 has 16 amino acids. Germline V gives CDR1 ENHRY, CDR2 SYGVKD. V was clipped by 2 bases and J by 5 bases; unmatched bases: 10. This CDR3 is CAISEGGRGRGETQYF. The CDR3 coding sequence is TGTGCCATCAGTGAGGGCGGCAGGGGGCGTGGGGAGACCCAGTACTTC.

The sample holds a few counts of this clone. The DNA of the CDR3 is TGTGCCAGCAGCCAATCTGGACTAGCGGGGTCCAACTACGAGCAGTACTTC. Translated: CASSQSGLAGSNYEQYF. The J gene is TRBJ2-7, the V gene TRBV4-2, with 12 positions matching TRBD2. The germline V gene has CDR1 LGHNA and CDR2 YNFKEQ. The CDR3 is 17 residues long. With V trimmed by 2 bases and J by 3 bases, 8 bases remained unmatched.

In this sample, this clone turned up once. CDR3 sequence reads: CASSEPGLGRSGYTF. The CDR3 DNA follows: TGTGCCAGCAGTGAACCGGGGCTAGGTCGCTCTGGCTACACCTTC. The chain combines TRBV6-1 with TRBJ1-2, with D possibly matching TRBD1 (5 bases). CDR1 is MNHNS, CDR2 SASEGT, per germline. CDR3 length: 15 residues. Trimming removed 2 bases at V and 7 bases at J, with 17 bases between.

V and J are TRBV7-5 and TRBJ2-1; TRBD2 reflects the table's D call only, with no check against the DNA. TRBV7-5 is a pseudogene locus. The CDR3 consists of 17 residues. Here the CDR3 DNA reads TGTGCCAGAAGCTTTCCTAGCGGGGGCCCCAGAGACAATGAGCAGTTCTTC. Its protein is CARSFPSGGPRDNEQFF.

The chain is built from TRBV5-4 and TRBJ2-1; no definite D call. The V gene lost 0 bases and the J gene lost 0 bases, with 7 bases spanning the gap. The CDR3 extends over 15 amino acids. CDR1 is SGHNT and CDR2 is YYREEE in the germline V gene (reference sequence). The CDR3 sequence is CASSLDRSSYNEQFF. Written as DNA, the CDR3 is TGTGCCAGCAGCTTGGATAGGAGCTCCTACAATGAGCAGTTCTTC. Based on the CDR3 plus reference TRBV5-4 and TRBJ2-1, the full variable domain is ETGVTQSPTHLIKTRGQQVTLRCSSQSGHNTVSWYQQALGQGPQFIFQYYREEENGRGNFPPRFSGLQFPNYSSELNVNALELDDSALYLCASSLDRSSYNEQFFGPGTRLTVL.

The chain links TRBV15 to TRBJ1-1, with TRBD1 matching over 8 bases. CDR1 is LNHNV and CDR2 is YYDKDF in the germline V gene (reference sequence). This CDR3 has 15 residues. V dropped 2 bases and J dropped 1; count of bases not matched to a gene: 3. CDR3 residues: CATSRKQGGNTEAFF. The DNA for the CDR3 is TGTGCCACCAGCAGAAAACAGGGGGGGAACACTGAAGCTTTCTTT.

The gene calls are TRBV29-1 and TRBJ2-7; TRBD1 matches at 10 bases. In germline, CDR1 is SQVTM, CDR2 ANQGSEA. The ends lost 5 bases at V and 4 bases at J; junction bases unmatched: 2. This CDR3 has 12 amino acids. As DNA, the CDR3 is TGCAGCGTTACGGGACAGGGGTACGAGCAGTACTTC. As protein: CSVTGQGYEQYF.

The rearrangement uses TRBV27 and TRBJ2-7; 9 nucleotides line up with TRBD2. The J segment lost 4 bases and the V segment lost 3 bases, leaving 4 bases of the junction unmatched. CDR1 MNHEY and CDR2 SMNVEV come from the germline V gene (reference sequence). The CDR3 loop spans 14 amino acids. The CDR3 loop reads CASSFAGGPYEQYF. The CDR3 DNA follows: TGTGCCAGCAGTTTCGCGGGAGGGCCGTACGAGCAGTACTTC.